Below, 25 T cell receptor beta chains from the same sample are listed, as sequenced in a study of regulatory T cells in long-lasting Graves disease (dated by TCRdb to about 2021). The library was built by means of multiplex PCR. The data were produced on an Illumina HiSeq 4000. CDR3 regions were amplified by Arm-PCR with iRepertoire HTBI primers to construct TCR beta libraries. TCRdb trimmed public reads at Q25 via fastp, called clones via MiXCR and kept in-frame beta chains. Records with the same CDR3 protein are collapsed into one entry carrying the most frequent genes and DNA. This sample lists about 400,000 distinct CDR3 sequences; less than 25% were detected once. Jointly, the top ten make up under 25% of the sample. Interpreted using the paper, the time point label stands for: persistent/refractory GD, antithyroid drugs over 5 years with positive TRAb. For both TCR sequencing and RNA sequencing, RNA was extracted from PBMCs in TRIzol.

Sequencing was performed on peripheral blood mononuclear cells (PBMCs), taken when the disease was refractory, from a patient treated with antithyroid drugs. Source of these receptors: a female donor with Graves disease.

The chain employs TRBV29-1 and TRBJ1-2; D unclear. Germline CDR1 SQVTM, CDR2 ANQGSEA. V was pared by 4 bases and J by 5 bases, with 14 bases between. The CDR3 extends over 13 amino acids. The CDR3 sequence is CSVVPPRDYGYTF. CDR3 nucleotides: TGCAGCGTTGTACCGCCGAGGGATTATGGCTACACCTTC.

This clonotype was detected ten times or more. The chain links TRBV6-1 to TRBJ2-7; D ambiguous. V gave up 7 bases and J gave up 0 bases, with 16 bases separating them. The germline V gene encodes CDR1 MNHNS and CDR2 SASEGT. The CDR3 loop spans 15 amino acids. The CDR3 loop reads CASTLNSDSSYEQYF. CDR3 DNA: TGTGCCAGCACCTTAAACAGCGATAGCTCCTACGAGCAGTACTTC.

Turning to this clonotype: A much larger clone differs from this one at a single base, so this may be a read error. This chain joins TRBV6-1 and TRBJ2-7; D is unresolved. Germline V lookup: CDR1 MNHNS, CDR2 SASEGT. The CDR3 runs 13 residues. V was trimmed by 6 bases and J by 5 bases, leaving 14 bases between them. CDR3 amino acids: CASRGILTHEQYF. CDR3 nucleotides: TGTGCCAGCAGGGGGATCTTGACCCACGAGCAGTACTTC.

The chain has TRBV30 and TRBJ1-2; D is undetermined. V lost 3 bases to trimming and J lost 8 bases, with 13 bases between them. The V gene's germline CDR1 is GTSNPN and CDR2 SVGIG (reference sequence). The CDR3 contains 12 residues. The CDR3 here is CAWSPGGKGYTF. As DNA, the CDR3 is TGTGCCTGGAGCCCAGGAGGGAAAGGCTACACCTTC.

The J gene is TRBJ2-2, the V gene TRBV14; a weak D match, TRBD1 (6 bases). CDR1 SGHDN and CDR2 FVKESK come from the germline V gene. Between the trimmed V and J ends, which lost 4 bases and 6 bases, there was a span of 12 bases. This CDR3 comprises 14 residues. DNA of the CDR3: TGTGCCAGCAGCCGAAACACAGGGTCCGGGGAGCTGTTTTTT. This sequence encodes CASSRNTGSGELFF.

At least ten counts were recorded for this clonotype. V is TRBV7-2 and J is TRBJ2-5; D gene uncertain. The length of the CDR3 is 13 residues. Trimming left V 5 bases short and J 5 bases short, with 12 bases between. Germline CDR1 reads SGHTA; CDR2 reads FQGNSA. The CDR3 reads CASSRSTPETQYF. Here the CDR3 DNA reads TGTGCCAGCAGCCGGTCCACACCGGAGACCCAGTACTTC.

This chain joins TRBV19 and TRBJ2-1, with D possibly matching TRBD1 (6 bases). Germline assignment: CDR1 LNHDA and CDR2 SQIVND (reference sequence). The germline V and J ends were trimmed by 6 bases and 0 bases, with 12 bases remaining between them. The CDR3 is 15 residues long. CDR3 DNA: TGTGCCAGTAGAGAACAGGGTAGCTCCTACAATGAGCAGTTCTTC. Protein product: CASREQGSSYNEQFF.

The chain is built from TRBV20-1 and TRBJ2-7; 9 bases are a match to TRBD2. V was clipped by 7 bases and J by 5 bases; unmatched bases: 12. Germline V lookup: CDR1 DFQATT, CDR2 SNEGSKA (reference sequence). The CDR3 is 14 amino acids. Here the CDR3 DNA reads TGCAGTGTACGCGGGGGGGTCCTCTTCGACGAGCAGTACTTC. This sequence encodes CSVRGGVLFDEQYF.

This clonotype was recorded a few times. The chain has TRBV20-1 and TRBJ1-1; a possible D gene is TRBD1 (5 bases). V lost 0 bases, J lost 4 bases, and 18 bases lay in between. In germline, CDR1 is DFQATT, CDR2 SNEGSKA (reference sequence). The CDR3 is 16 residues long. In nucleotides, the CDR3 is TGCAGTGCTAGAGATCCCAGGGATCCTTACGGCACTGAAGCTTTCTTT. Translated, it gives CSARDPRDPYGTEAFF.

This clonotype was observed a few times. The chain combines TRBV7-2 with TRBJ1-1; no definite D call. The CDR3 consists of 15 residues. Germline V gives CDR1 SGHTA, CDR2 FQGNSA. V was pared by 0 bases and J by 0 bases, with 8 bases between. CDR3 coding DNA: TGTGCCAGCAGCTTAGCGCGGCAAATGAACACTGAAGCTTTCTTT. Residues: CASSLARQMNTEAFF.

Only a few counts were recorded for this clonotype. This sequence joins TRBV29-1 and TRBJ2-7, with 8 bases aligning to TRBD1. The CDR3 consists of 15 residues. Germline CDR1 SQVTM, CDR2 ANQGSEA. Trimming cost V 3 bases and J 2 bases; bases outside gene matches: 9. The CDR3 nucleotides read TGCAGCGTTGAGTTACCGGGACAGGTAACCTACGAGCAGTACTTC. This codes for CSVELPGQVTYEQYF.

CDR3 coding DNA: TGTGCCAGCAGCTTGGACAGGGGGTCCTATCAGCCCCAGCATTTT. Translation gives CASSLDRGSYQPQHF. This chain joins TRBV7-2 and TRBJ1-5; 10 positions match TRBD1. V shed 3 bases and J 5 bases; nucleotides not matched to a gene: 4. The CDR3 has 15 residues. Germline V lookup: CDR1 SGHTA, CDR2 FQGNSA.

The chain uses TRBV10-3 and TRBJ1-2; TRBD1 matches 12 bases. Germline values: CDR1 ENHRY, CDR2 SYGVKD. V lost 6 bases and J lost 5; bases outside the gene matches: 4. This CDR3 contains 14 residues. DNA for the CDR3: TGTGCCATCAGGGGACAGGGGGCGCAGTATGGCTACACCTTC. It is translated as CAIRGQGAQYGYTF.

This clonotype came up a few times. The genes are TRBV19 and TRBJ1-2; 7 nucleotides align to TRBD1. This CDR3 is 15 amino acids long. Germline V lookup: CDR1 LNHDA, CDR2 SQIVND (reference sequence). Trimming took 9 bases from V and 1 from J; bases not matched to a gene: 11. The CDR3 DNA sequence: TGTGCCAGCCGAAATCCGGGACAGAGTAACTATGGCTACACCTTC. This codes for CASRNPGQSNYGYTF.

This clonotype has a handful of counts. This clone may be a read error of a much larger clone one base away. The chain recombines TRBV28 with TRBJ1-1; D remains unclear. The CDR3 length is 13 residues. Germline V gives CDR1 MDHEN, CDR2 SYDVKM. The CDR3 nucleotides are TGTGCCTGCAGTGTGACGAACAAGGCTGAAGCTTTCTTT. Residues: CACSVTNKAEAFF.

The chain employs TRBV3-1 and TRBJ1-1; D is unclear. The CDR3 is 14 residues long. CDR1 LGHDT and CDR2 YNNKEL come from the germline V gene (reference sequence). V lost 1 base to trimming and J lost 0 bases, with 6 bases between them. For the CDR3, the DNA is TGTGCCAGCAGCCAAGGGGATATGAACACTGAAGCTTTCTTT. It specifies CASSQGDMNTEAFF.

The CDR3 spells CASSQDWRGASTEAFF. In nucleotides, the CDR3 is TGTGCCAGCAGCCAAGATTGGCGGGGGGCGAGCACTGAAGCTTTCTTT. The genes are TRBV3-1 and TRBJ1-1; tentatively, D is TRBD1 (6 bases). The CDR3 extends over 16 amino acids. Trimming pared 0 bases from V and 4 bases from J, leaving 15 bases between. Germline V lookup: CDR1 LGHDT, CDR2 YNNKEL (reference sequence). Filled out from reference TRBV3-1 and TRBJ1-1, the complete variable domain reads DTAVSQTPKYLVTQMGNDKSIKCEQNLGHDTMYWYKQDSKKFLKIMFSYNNKELIINETVPNRFSPKSPDKAHLNLHINSLELGDSAVYFCASSQDWRGASTEAFFGQGTRLTVV.

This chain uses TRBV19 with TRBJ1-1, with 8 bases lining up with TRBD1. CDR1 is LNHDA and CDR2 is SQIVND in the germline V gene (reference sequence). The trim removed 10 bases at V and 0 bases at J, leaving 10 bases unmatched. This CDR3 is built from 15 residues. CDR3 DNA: TGTGCCACCATGGGACAGGAGAACCTGAACACTGAAGCTTTCTTT. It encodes CATMGQENLNTEAFF.

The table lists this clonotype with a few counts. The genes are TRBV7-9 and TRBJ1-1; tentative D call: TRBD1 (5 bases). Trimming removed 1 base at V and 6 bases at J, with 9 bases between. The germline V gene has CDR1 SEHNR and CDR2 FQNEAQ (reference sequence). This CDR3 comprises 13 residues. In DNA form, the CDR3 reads TGTGCCAGCAGCTTAGAGGGGAGATCTGAAGCTTTCTTT. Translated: CASSLEGRSEAFF.

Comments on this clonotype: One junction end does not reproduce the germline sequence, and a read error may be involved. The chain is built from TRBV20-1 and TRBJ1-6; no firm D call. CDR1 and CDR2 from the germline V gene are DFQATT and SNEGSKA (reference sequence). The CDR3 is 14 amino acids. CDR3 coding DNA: TGCAGTGCGCCGAGTGACGGAGATAATTCACCCCCCCACTTT. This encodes CSAPSDGDNSPPHF.

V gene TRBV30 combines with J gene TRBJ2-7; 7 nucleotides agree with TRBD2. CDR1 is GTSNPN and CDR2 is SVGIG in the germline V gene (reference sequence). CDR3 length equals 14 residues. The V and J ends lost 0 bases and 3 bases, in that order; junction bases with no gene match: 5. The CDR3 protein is CAWSVGLADYEQYF. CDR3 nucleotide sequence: TGTGCCTGGAGTGTTGGGCTAGCGGACTACGAGCAGTACTTC.

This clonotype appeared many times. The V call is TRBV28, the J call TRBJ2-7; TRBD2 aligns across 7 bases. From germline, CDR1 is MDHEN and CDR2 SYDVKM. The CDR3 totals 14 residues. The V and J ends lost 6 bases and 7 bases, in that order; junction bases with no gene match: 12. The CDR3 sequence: CASSPPGEGGEQYF. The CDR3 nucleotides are TGTGCCAGCAGCCCTCCCGGGGAGGGTGGTGAGCAGTACTTC.

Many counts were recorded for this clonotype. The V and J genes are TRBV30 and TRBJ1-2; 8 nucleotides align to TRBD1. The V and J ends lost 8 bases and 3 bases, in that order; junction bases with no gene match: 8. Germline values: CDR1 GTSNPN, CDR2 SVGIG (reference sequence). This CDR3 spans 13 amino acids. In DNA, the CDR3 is TGTGCCCCACTCCCGACAGGGGACTATGGCTACACCTTC. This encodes CAPLPTGDYGYTF.

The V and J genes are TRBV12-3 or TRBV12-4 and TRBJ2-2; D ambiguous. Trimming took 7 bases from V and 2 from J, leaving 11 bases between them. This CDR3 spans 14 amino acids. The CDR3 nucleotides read TGTGCCAGCACTCTTAGGTCTAACACCGGGGAGCTGTTTTTT. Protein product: CASTLRSNTGELFF.

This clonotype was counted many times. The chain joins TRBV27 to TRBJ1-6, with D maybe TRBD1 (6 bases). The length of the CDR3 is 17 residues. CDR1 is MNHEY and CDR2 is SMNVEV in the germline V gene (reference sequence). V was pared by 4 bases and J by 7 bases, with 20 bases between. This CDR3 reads CASSSDAGTSTNSPLHF. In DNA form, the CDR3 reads TGTGCCAGCAGTTCCGACGCCGGGACATCGACAAATTCACCCCTCCACTTT.